The 2 T cell receptor beta chains below were found in one sample sequenced in a study of cytomegalovirus exposure and HLA in healthy donors. The PCR used 60 Vbeta and 13 Jbeta primers. Method: immunoSEQ multiplex PCR; TCRdb's copy keeps in-frame clones and lacks some. Of around 140,000 clones in the sample, about 80% were seen once. The material sequenced was PBMCs. The receptors come from a man aged 25 to 40 in good health and CMV-seropositive.

This clone was counted between two and nine times. V gene TRBV6-5 combines with J gene TRBJ2-7; TRBD1 is a possible D gene (5 bases). The V end lost 7 bases, the J end lost 3 bases, and 16 bases lay between the germline ends. From germline, CDR1 is MNHEY and CDR2 SVGAGI. The CDR3 spans 14 residues. The CDR3 sequence is CASTPGGHHYEQYF. Here the CDR3 DNA reads TGTGCCAGCACTCCTGGCGGACACCACTACGAGCAGTACTTC.

The genes are TRBV9 and TRBJ2-6; no reliable D call. CDR3 length equals 16 residues. Germline-derived CDR1 and CDR2 are SGDLS and YYNGEE. V was shortened by 3 bases and J by 0 bases, with 10 bases between the two germline ends. The CDR3: CASSAPRSSGANVLTF. The CDR3 bases are TGTGCCAGCAGCGCCCCTCGGAGCTCTGGGGCCAACGTCCTGACTTTC.